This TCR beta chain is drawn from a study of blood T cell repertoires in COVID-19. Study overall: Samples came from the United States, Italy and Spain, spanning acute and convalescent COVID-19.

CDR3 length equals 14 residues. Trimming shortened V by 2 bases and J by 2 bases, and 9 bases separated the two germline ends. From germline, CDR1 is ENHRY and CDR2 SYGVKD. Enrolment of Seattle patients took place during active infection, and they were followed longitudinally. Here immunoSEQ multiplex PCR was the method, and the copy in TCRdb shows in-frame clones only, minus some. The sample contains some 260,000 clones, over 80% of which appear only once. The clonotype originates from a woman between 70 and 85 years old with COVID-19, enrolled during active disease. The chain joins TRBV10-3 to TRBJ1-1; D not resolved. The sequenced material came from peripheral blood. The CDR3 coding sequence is TGTGCCATCAGTGAGAAACAGAAAAACACTGAAGCTTTCTTT. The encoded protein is CAISEKQKNTEAFF.